Listed here are 6 T cell receptor beta chains from one sample, sequenced in a study of molecular identifiers for immune sequencing clone quantification. TCRdb re-called the PCR reads through MiXCR, storing one row per CDR3 protein. The sample shows around 460,000 distinct CDR3 sequences, 25% of them seen only once. The sample comprised naive CD8+ T cells from blood, with Jurkat cell RNA spiked in. Noted subset: FACS-sorted CD8+CD4-CCR7+CD45RA+ naive T cells. The source is a human donor in good health. Some libraries in this study had Jurkat cell RNA spiked in.

This clonotype occurred a few times. The chain is built from TRBV4-1 and TRBJ2-5; D is ambiguous. This CDR3 region has 14 residues. V was trimmed by 0 bases and J by 7 bases, leaving 12 bases between them. Germline V lookup: CDR1 MGHRA, CDR2 YSYEKL. The CDR3 protein is CASSQDTLQRTQYF. The CDR3 DNA follows: TGCGCCAGCAGCCAAGATACCCTCCAAAGGACCCAGTACTTC.

This clonotype was seen a few times. The chain uses TRBV12-5 and TRBJ2-7, with 8 bases matching TRBD1. V dropped 1 base and J dropped 6; count of bases not matched to a gene: 2. CDR3 size: 13 residues. CDR1 is LGHNT, CDR2 FRNRAP, per germline. The CDR3 bases are TGTGCTAGTGGTTTGGCGACAGGGGTCGAGCAGTACTTC. Encoded protein: CASGLATGVEQYF.

Concerning this clonotype: Just one base apart from a much larger clone, this may be a read error. The chain combines TRBV28 with TRBJ2-5; TRBD1 matches 8 bases. V lost 5 bases and J lost 4; bases outside the gene matches: 15. The CDR3 is 17 amino acids. Germline CDR1 MDHEN, CDR2 SYDVKM. CDR3 sequence reads: CASSLASLQGALETQYF. The CDR3 DNA is TGTGCCAGCAGTCTTGCATCGTTGCAGGGGGCTTTAGAGACCCAGTACTTC.

This clonotype turned up a few times. CDR3 sequence (DNA): TGCAGTGCCCCGGTAATCGGGGGTTCCTACGAGCAGTACTTC. Protein: CSAPVIGGSYEQYF. This rearrangement joins TRBV20-1 to TRBJ2-7; D possibly corresponds to TRBD2 (6 bases). The CDR3 totals 14 residues. Germline lookup yields CDR1 DFQATT and CDR2 SNEGSKA (reference sequence). The V gene lost 6 bases and the J gene lost 1 base, with 16 bases spanning the gap.

This clonotype was seen more than once but under ten times. V gene TRBV24-1 combines with J gene TRBJ2-1; D gene uncertain. CDR1 is KGHDR and CDR2 is SFDVKD in the germline V gene. The CDR3 is made up of 16 amino acids. Deletions cut 2 bases from V and 4 bases from J, with 14 bases between. This chain's CDR3 is CATSDSAGKIYNEQFF. CDR3 coding DNA: TGTGCCACCAGTGATTCGGCTGGCAAAATATACAATGAGCAGTTCTTC.

Comments on this clonotype: The conserved phenylalanine or tryptophan is not found at the CDR3 terminus, so this likely reflects a read error. The rearrangement uses TRBV27 and TRBJ2-7; D is ambiguous. Germline CDR1 and CDR2: MNHEY and SMNVEV (reference sequence). V lost 2 bases and J lost 3, with 11 bases in between. The CDR3 sequence is 14 residues long. CDR3 amino acids: CASSLRAANYEQYL. The CDR3 DNA is TGTGCCAGCAGTTTAAGGGCAGCTAACTACGAGCAGTACCTC.